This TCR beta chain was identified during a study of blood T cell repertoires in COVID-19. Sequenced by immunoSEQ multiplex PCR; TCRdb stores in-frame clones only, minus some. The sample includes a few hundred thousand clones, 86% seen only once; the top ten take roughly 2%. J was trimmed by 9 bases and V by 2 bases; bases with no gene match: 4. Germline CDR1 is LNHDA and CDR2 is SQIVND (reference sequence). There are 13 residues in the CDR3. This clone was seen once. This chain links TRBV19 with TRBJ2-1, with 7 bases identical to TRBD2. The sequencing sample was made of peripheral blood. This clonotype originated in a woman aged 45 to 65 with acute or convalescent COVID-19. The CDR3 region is CASSITRESEQFF. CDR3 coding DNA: TGTGCCAGTAGTATAACGCGGGAGAGTGAGCAGTTCTTC. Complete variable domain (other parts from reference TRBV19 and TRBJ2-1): DGGITQSPKYLFRKEGQNVTLSCEQNLNHDAMYWYRQDPGQGLRLIYYSQIVNDFQKGDIAEGYSVSREKKESFPLTVTSAQKNPTAFYLCASSITRESEQFFGPGTRLTVL.